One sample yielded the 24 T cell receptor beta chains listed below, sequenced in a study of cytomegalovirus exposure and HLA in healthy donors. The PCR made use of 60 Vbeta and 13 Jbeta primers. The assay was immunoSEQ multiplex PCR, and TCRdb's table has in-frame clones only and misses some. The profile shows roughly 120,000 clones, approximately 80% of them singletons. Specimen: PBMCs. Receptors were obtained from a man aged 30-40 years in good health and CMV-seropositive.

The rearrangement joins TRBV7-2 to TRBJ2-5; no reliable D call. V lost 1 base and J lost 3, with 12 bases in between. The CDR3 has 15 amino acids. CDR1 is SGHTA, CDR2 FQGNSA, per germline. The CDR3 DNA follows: TGTGCCAGCAGCTTAGTTGGCTACGCGGAAGAGACCCAGTACTTC. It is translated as CASSLVGYAEETQYF.

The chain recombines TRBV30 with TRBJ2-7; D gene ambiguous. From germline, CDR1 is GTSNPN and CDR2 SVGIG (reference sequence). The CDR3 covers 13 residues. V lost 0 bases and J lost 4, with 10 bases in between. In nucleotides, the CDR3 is TGTGCCTGGAGTGTCTCGAACTTGTACGAGCAGTACTTC. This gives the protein CAWSVSNLYEQYF.

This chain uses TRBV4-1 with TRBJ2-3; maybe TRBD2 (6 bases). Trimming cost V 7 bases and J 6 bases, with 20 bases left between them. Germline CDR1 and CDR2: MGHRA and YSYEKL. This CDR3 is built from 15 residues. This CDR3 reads CASNLLGLGTDTQYF. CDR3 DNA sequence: TGCGCCAGCAACCTACTAGGACTTGGGACTGATACGCAGTATTTT.

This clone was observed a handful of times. Here the CDR3 reads CASSLEQGSGANVLTF. The CDR3 nucleotides read TGCGCCAGCAGCTTGGAGCAGGGCTCTGGGGCCAACGTCCTGACTTTC. The chain recombines TRBV5-1 with TRBJ2-6, with D tentatively TRBD1 (5 bases). CDR1 SGHRS and CDR2 YFSETQ come from the germline V gene. The CDR3 consists of 16 residues. The germline V and J ends were trimmed by 0 bases and 0 bases, with 7 bases remaining between them.

DNA of the CDR3: TGCGCCAGCAGCTGGACTAGCGGGGGGCCCACAGATACGCAGTATTTT. Translation: CASSWTSGGPTDTQYF. This chain connects TRBV5-1 to TRBJ2-3, with 14 bases matching TRBD2. V trimming: 3 bases; J trimming: 2 bases; junction bases outside the gene matches: 2. The CDR3 length is 16 residues. In germline, CDR1 is SGHRS, CDR2 YFSETQ.

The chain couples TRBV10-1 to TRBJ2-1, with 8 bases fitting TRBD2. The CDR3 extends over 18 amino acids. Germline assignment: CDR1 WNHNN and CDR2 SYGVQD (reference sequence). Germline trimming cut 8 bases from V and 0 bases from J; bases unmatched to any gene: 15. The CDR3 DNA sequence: TGCGCCAGCTCCGGCGGAGGGCGGGGGGCGAGCTCCTACAATGAGCAGTTCTTC. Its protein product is CASSGGGRGASSYNEQFF.

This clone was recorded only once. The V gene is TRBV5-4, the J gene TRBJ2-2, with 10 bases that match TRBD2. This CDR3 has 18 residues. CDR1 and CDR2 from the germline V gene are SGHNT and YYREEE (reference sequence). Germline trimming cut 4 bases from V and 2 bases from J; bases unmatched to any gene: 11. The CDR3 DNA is TGTGCCAGCAGCCCCCCCCTTATAGCGGGGGGAAACACCGGGGAGCTGTTTTTT. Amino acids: CASSPPLIAGGNTGELFF.

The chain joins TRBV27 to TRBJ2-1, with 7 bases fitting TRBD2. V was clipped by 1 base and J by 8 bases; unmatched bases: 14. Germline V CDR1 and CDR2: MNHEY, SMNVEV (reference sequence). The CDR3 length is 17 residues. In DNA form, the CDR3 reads TGTGCCAGCAGTTTATATCGGGTCTTGAGCGGGAAGGATGAGCAGTTCTTC. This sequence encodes CASSLYRVLSGKDEQFF.

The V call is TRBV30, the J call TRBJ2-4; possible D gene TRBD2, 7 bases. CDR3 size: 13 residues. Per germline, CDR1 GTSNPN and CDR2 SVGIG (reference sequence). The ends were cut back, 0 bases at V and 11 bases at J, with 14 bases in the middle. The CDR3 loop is CAWSVGGAIVQYF. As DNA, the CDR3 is TGTGCCTGGAGTGTAGGGGGGGCGATCGTTCAGTACTTC.

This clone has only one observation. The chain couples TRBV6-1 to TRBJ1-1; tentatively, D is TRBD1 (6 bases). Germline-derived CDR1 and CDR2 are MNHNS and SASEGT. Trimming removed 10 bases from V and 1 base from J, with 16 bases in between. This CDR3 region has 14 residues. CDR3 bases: TGTGCCACCCACGACAGGTCCCGGAACACTGAAGCTTTCTTT. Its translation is CATHDRSRNTEAFF.

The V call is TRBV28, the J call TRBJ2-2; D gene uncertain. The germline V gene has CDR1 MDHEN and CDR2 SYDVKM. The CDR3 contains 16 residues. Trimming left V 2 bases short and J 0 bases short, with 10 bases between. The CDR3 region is CASSLRLGTNTGELFF. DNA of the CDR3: TGTGCCAGCAGTTTACGGCTAGGAACGAACACCGGGGAGCTGTTTTTT.

This CDR3 reads CASSEAHLYNEQFF. Here the CDR3 DNA reads TGTGCCAGCAGTGAAGCGCACCTATACAATGAGCAGTTCTTC. The chain joins TRBV6-1 to TRBJ2-1; D call uncertain. The CDR3 runs to 14 residues. CDR1 MNHNS and CDR2 SASEGT come from the germline V gene. The ends were cut back, 0 bases at V and 4 bases at J, with 7 bases in the middle.

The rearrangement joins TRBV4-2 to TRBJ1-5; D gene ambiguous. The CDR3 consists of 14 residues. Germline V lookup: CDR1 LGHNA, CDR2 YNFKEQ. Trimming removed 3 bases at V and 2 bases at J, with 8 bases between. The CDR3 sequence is CASSQRRGNQPQHF. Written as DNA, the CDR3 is TGTGCCAGCAGCCAGAGGAGGGGCAATCAGCCCCAGCATTTT.

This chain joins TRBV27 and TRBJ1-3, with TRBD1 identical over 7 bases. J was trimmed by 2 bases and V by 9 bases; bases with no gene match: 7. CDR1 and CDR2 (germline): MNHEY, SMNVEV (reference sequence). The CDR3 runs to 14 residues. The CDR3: CASRQGAAGNTIYF. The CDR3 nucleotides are TGTGCCAGTCGACAGGGAGCGGCTGGAAACACCATATATTTT.

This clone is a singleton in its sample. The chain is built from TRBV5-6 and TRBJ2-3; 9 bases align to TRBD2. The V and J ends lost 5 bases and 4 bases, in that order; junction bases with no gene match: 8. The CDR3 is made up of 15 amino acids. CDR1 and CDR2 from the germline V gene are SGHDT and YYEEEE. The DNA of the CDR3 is TGTGCCAGCAGAGCTCGCGGGAGGGCCGCAGATACGCAGTATTTT. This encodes CASRARGRAADTQYF.

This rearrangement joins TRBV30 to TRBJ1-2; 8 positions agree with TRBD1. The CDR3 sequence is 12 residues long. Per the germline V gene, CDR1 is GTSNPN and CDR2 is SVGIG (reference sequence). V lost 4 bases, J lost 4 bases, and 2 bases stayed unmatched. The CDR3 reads CAWTGTGYGYTF. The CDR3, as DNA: TGTGCCTGGACAGGGACAGGCTATGGCTACACCTTC. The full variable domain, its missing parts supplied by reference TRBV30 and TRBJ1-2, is SQTIHQWPATLVQPVGSPLSLECTVEGTSNPNLYWYRQAAGRGLQLLFYSVGIGQISSEVPQNLSASRPQDRQFILSSKKLLLSDSGFYLCAWTGTGYGYTFGSGTRLTVV.

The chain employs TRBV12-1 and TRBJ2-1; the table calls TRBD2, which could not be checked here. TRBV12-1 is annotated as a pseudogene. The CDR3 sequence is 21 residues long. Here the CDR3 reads CASSFRGLAGEGNSSYNEQFF. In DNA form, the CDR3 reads TGTGCCAGCAGCTTTCGGGGACTAGCGGGAGAAGGAAATAGCTCCTACAATGAGCAGTTCTTC.

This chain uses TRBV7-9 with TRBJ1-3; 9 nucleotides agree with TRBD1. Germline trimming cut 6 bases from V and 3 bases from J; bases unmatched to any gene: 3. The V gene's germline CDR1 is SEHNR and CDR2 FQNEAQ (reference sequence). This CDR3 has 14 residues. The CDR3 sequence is CASSLDRGGNTIYF. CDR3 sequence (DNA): TGTGCCAGCAGTTTGGACAGGGGTGGAAACACCATATATTTT.

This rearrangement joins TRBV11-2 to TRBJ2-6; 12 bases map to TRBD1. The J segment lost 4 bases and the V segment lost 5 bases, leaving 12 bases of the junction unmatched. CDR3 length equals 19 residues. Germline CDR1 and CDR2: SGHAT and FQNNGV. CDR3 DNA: TGTGCCAGCAGCAAAGGCCAGGGACAGGGGGCGTCAGGGGCCAACGTCCTGACTTTC. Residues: CASSKGQGQGASGANVLTF.

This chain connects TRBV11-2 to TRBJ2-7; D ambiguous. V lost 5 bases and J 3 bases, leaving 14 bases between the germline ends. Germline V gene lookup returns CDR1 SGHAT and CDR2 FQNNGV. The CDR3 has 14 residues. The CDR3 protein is CASSLRVRGYEQYF. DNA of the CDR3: TGTGCCAGCAGCCTCCGGGTCCGAGGCTACGAGCAGTACTTC.

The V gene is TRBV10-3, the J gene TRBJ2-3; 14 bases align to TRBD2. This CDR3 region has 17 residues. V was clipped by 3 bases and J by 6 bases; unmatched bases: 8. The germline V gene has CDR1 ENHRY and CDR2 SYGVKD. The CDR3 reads CAISDPRLAGGSDTQYF. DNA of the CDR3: TGTGCCATCAGTGACCCCCGACTAGCGGGAGGGTCTGATACGCAGTATTTT.

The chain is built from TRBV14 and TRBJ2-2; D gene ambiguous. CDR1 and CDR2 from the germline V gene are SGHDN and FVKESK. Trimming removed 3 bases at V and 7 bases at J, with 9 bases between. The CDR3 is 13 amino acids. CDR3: CASSHRVRGELFF. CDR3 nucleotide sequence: TGTGCCAGCAGCCACCGGGTGCGCGGGGAGCTGTTTTTT. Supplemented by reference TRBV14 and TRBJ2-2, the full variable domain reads EAGVTQFPSHSVIEKGQTVTLRCDPISGHDNLYWYRRVMGKEIKFLLHFVKESKQDESGMPNNRFLAERTGGTYSTLKVQPAELEDSGVYFCASSHRVRGELFFGEGSRLTVL.

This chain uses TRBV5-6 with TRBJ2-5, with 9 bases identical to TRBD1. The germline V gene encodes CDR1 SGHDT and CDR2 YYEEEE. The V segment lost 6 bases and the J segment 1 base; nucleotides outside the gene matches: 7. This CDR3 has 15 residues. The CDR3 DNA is TGTGCCAGCAATTCGGACAGGGGCGGCCAAGAGACCCAGTACTTC. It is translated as CASNSDRGGQETQYF.

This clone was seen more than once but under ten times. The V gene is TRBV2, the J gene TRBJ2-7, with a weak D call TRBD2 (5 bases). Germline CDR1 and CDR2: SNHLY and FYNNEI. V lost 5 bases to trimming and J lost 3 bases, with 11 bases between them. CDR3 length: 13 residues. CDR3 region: CASSYTGVYEQYV. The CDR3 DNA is TGTGCCAGCAGTTACACCGGGGTCTACGAGCAGTACGTC.